Listed below are T cell receptor beta chains from one sample, sequenced in a study of blood T cell repertoires in COVID-19. Some clones are missing from TCRdb's copy, which holds only in-frame ones; the method was immunoSEQ multiplex PCR. The data contain about 310,000 clones, roughly 87% of them seen just once; the ten biggest clones take up 1%. Sequenced sample: peripheral blood. All receptors come from a man aged 50 to 60 with active or convalescent COVID-19. The conserved cysteine and the conserved F or W are not part of the CDR3 here. Fields, in order: J gene, V gene, CDR3 protein.

TRBJ1-1,TRBV3-1/TRBV3-2,ASNDRGEAF
TRBJ1-1,TRBV19,ASSSQAEGGTEAF
TRBJ2-7,TRBV28,ASSRPYSSSYEQY
TRBJ2-5,TRBV5-8,ASSSPARETQY
TRBJ1-4,TRBV7-8,ASSLARTSLRATNEKLF
TRBJ2-6,TRBV7-2,ATSRNPGWRGSGANVLT
TRBJ2-1,TRBV19,ASSLRTGGYNEQF
TRBJ2-7,TRBV5-1,ASRKAGGSPYEQY
TRBJ1-1,TRBV28,ASSEKPWGGPSLTEAF
TRBJ1-1,TRBV11-2,ASSLRLNTEAF
TRBJ2-2,TRBV4-2,ASSQGTGLAGDGELF
TRBJ2-3,TRBV9,ASSATHLAGTDTQY
TRBJ1-2,TRBV9,ASSGAVSAGGYGYT
TRBJ2-1,TRBV6-4,ASSLSHYNEQF
TRBJ2-1,TRBV7-8,ASSRGAGTASYNEQF
TRBJ1-5,TRBV27,ASSLARVDQPQH
TRBJ2-2,TRBV28,ASSVGQGTGELF
TRBJ2-1,TRBV2,ASSFSPSGGEHWF
TRBJ1-1,TRBV2,ASSDITGGFRTEAF
TRBJ1-5,TRBV28,ASITSGGSNQPQH
TRBJ1-5,TRBV7-8,ASSLVSGGQPQH
TRBJ2-3,TRBV30,AWSFGQGGGTDTQY
TRBJ1-4,TRBV5-1,ASSLGVSGEEKLF
TRBJ1-2,TRBV7-3,ASSSLDRAYGYT
TRBJ2-3,TRBV6-2/TRBV6-3,ASSYRGTSGSSPDTQY
TRBJ2-2,TRBV4-3,ASSQALTSGGGYNTGELF
TRBJ1-1,TRBV27,ASSLSPPTGRTEAF
TRBJ2-3,TRBV28,ASSLTSGNYKITDTQY
TRBJ1-4,TRBV4-3,ASSQDREGRLF
TRBJ2-7,TRBV6-9,ANTRAVRSEQY
TRBJ1-2,TRBV6-5,ATMTGLSGYT
TRBJ2-2,TRBV6-8,AGKAGPYPAHTNTGELF
TRBJ2-5,TRBV7-2,ASSLRGLAGAQETQY
TRBJ1-5,TRBV30,AWSVESGQPQH
TRBJ1-2,TRBV4-3,ASSQVGGQAANYGYT
TRBJ1-6,TRBV2,ASSARELYSPLH
TRBJ1-1,TRBV6-5,ASSYQGGEAF
TRBJ1-2,TRBV3-1/TRBV3-2,ASSQEAGSAGGYT
TRBJ1-5,TRBV19,ASSIEGQQPQH
TRBJ1-2,TRBV28,ASSLIDRYYT
TRBJ2-2,TRBV28,ASSSPGGRAFIGELF
TRBJ1-1,TRBV5-1,ASSPGLNTEAF
TRBJ1-3,TRBV11-2,ASSPDSNSNTIY
TRBJ1-4,TRBV18,ASSPNSGRSNEKLF
TRBJ2-5,TRBV3-1/TRBV3-2,ASSQPSGSKETQY
TRBJ1-2,TRBV2,ASSFSTGGYGYT
TRBJ2-3,TRBV7-9,ASRSIGDTQY
TRBJ2-1,TRBV27,ASSSGQGRYNEQF
TRBJ2-7,TRBV28,ASRTRDKYSYEQY
TRBJ2-7,TRBV11-2,ASSLRTKTYEQY
TRBJ1-3,TRBV25-1,ASSRAPGESSGNTIY
TRBJ1-3,TRBV5-4,ASSPTGGNTIY
TRBJ1-6,TRBV2,ASSVDRGNSPLH